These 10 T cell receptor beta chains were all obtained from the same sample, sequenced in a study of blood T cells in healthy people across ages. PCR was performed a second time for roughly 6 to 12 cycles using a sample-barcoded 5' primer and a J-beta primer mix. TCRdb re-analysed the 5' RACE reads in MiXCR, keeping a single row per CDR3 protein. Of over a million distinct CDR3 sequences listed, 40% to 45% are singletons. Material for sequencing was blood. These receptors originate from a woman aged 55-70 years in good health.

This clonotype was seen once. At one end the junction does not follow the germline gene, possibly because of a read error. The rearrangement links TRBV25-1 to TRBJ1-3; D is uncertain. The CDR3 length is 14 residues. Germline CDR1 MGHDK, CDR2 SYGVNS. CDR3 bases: TGTGCCAGCAGTGAAGGAGGAACTGGAGACACCATATATTTT. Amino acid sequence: CASSEGGTGDTIYF.

The DNA for the CDR3 is TGTGCCAGCAGTGAAGAAACGCTAGCGGAGTACAATGAGCAGTTCTTC. This codes for CASSEETLAEYNEQFF. The chain is built from TRBV25-1 and TRBJ2-1, with 7 bases that match TRBD2. Germline-derived CDR1 and CDR2 are MGHDK and SYGVNS. V was clipped by 2 bases and J by 4 bases; unmatched bases: 8. CDR3 size: 16 residues.

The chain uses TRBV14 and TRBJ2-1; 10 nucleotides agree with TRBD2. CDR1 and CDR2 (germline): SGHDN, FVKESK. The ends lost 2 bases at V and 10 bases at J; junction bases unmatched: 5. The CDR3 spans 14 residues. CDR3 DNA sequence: TGTGCCAGCAGCCAACTAGCGGGAGCATGGGAGCAGTTCTTC. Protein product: CASSQLAGAWEQFF.

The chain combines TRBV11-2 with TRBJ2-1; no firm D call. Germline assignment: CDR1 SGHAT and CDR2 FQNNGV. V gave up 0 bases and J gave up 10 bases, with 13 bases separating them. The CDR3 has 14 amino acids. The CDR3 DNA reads TGTGCCAGCAGCTTAGAGACCCCTATCGGGGAGCAGTTCTTC. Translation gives CASSLETPIGEQFF.

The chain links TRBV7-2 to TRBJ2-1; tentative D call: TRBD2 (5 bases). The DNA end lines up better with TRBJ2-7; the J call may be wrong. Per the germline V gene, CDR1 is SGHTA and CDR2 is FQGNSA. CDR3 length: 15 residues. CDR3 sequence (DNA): TGTGCCAGCAGCTTAGCGAGGGCGGACCACTACGAGCAGTACTTC. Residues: CASSLARADHYEQYF.

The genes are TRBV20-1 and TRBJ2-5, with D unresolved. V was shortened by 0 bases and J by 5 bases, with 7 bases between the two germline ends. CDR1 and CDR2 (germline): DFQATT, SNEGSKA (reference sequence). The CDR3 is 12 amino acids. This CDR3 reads CSARDFKETQYF. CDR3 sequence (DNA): TGCAGTGCTAGAGATTTTAAGGAGACCCAGTACTTC.

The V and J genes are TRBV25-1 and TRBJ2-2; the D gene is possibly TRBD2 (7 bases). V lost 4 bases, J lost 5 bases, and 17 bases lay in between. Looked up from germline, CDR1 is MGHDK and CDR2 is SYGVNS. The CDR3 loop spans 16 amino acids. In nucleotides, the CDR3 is TGTGCCAGCAGTGCTTCACGGGGGGCGGGTACCGGGGAGCTGTTTTTT. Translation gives CASSASRGAGTGELFF.

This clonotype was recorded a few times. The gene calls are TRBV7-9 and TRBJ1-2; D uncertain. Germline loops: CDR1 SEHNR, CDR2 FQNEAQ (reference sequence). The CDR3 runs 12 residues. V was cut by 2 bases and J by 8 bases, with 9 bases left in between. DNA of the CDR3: TGTGCCAGCAGCTTAAATGAGTGGGGCTACACCTTC. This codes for CASSLNEWGYTF.

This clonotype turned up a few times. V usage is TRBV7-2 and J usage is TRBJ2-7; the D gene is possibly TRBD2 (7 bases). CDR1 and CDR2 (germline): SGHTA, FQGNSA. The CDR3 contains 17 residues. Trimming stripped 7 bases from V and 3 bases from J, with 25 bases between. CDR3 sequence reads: CASNGPAGAKRDYEQYF. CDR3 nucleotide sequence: TGTGCCAGCAACGGACCCGCAGGGGCGAAGCGGGACTACGAGCAGTACTTC.

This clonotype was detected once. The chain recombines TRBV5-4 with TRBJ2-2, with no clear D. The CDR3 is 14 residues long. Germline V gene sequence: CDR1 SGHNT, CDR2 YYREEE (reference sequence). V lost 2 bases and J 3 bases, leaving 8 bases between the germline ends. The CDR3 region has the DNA TGTGCCAGCAGCTTAATTCTTTACACCGGGGAGCTGTTTTTT. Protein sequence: CASSLILYTGELFF. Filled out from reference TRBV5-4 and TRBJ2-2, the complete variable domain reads ETGVTQSPTHLIKTRGQQVTLRCSSQSGHNTVSWYQQALGQGPQFIFQYYREEENGRGNFPPRFSGLQFPNYSSELNVNALELDDSALYLCASSLILYTGELFFGEGSRLTVL.